This TCR beta chain was profiled in a study of blood T cell repertoires in COVID-19. About the research overall: Samples of COVID-19 (acute and convalescent) were obtained from the United States, Italy and Spain.

Recruitment covered about two dozen US areas and drew participants whose ages spanned roughly 18 to 100 years. Exposed participants encountered a COVID-19 case during the 2 weeks preceding study entry. With 7 bases clipped from V and 0 bases from J, the junction kept 6 bases outside the gene matches. The CDR3 has 15 amino acids. Germline V lookup: CDR1 SNHLY, CDR2 FYNNEI. TCRdb keeps only in-frame clones here, not all; method: immunoSEQ multiplex PCR. The sample has a few hundred thousand clones, under 90% seen once. The source of this sequence is a woman aged 45 to 65 who had been exposed to COVID-19. The chain links TRBV2 to TRBJ2-7; 10 bases map to TRBD2. The source material was PBMCs or T cells enriched from blood (not recorded which). The chain's CDR3 is CASKVAGGSSYEQYF. CDR3 in DNA: TGTGCCAGCAAAGTAGCGGGGGGAAGCTCCTACGAGCAGTACTTC. Full variable domain (remainder filled in from reference TRBV2 and TRBJ2-7): EPEVTQTPSHQVTQMGQEVILRCVPISNHLYFYWYRQILGQKVEFLVSFYNNEISEKSEIFDDQFSVERPDGSNFTLKIRSTKLEDSAMYFCASKVAGGSSYEQYFGPGTRLTVT.